The rows below give T cell receptor beta chains drawn from one sample of a study of shared T cell receptors in the human thymus. TCRdb's table, derived via immunoSEQ multiplex PCR, lists solely in-frame clones and lacks some. The sample includes roughly 710,000 clones, 70% to 90% of them seen just once. This sample was shared with a second study, whose subject was human thymus T cells.

Sequencing used thymocytes. The receptor set was obtained from a girl in the first two years of life with a congenital heart defect. CDR3s include the opening cysteine and the closing phenylalanine or tryptophan. The D gene is left open where the match is weak. The listing skips clone size in some rows; elsewhere it reads once, few, many or a size class.

V gene	J gene	clone size	D gene	CDR3 protein	CDR3 DNA
TRBV2	TRBJ1-5	once	.	CASSTGQFNQPQHF	TGTGCCAGCAGTACCGGACAGTTTAATCAGCCCCAGCATTTT
TRBV7-3	TRBJ2-5	.	.	CASSSTGLQETQYF	TGTGCCAGCAGCTCGACTGGTTTGCAAGAGACCCAGTACTTC
TRBV11-2	TRBJ1-1	.	TRBD1	CASSLGPRTGTRTEAFF	TGTGCCAGCAGCTTAGGCCCAAGGACAGGCACCAGGACTGAAGCTTTCTTT
TRBV5-5	TRBJ1-1	.	TRBD1	CASASTGGTEAFF	TGTGCCAGCGCATCAACAGGGGGCACTGAAGCTTTCTTT
TRBV25-1	TRBJ2-1	.	TRBD2	CASSISHPSGSYNEQFF	TGTGCCAGCAGTATTTCCCATCCTAGCGGCTCCTACAATGAGCAGTTCTTC
TRBV18	TRBJ1-5	.	.	CASSPSPGDSNQPQHF	TGTGCCAGCTCACCAAGCCCCGGGGATAGCAATCAGCCCCAGCATTTT
TRBV5-5	TRBJ2-7	.	.	CASSFFSHRSPYEQYF	TGTGCCAGCAGCTTCTTTTCCCACAGGAGTCCCTACGAGCAGTACTTC
TRBV9	TRBJ2-7	.	TRBD1	CASSARDGQGVPYEQYF	TGTGCCAGCAGCGCAAGAGACGGACAGGGGGTACCCTACGAGCAGTACTTC
TRBV12-5	TRBJ2-2	.	.	CASGLSLGCRLKTGELFF	TGTGCTAGTGGTTTGTCACTGGGCTGCAGGCTGAAGACCGGGGAGCTGTTTTTT
TRBV11-2	TRBJ2-1	.	TRBD2	CASTPGRGTEQFF	TGTGCCAGCACCCCAGGGCGGGGGACTGAGCAGTTCTTC
TRBV4-3	TRBJ2-2	.	.	CASSQDWRHPKVYTGELFF	TGCGCCAGCAGCCAAGATTGGAGGCACCCGAAGGTGTACACCGGGGAGCTGTTTTTT
TRBV7-6	TRBJ2-3	.	.	CASSLLRTSSTDTQYF	TGTGCCAGCAGCTTATTGCGAACCTCTAGCACAGATACGCAGTATTTT
TRBV6-5	TRBJ1-4	.	.	CASRPTGTYNEKLFF	TGTGCCAGCAGACCCACCGGGACATATAATGAAAAACTGTTTTTT
TRBV27	TRBJ1-1	.	TRBD1	CASSWIPGGPAAEAFF	TGTGCCAGCAGTTGGATTCCAGGGGGTCCTGCTGCTGAAGCTTTCTTT
TRBV5-8	TRBJ2-7	.	.	CASSFVARLPSYEQYF	TGTGCCAGCAGCTTCGTTGCCAGGCTTCCCTCCTACGAGCAGTACTTC
TRBV19	TRBJ2-7	.	TRBD1	CASSIRDRGTEQYF	TGTGCCAGTAGTATACGCGACAGGGGAACCGAGCAGTACTTC
TRBV7-2	TRBJ1-2	.	TRBD1	CASSLSGQGAAYGYTF	TGTGCCAGCAGCTTATCGGGACAGGGGGCCGCGTATGGCTACACCTTC
TRBV7-2	TRBJ2-7	.	TRBD2	CASSLYERGSSYEQYF	TGTGCCAGCAGCTTATATGAGCGGGGGAGCTCCTACGAGCAGTACTTC
TRBV18	TRBJ2-7	.	.	CASSPLTGEQYF	TGTGCCAGCTCACCACTTACCGGCGAGCAGTACTTC
TRBV6-1	TRBJ2-5	.	TRBD2	CASSKGTSGGEETQYF	TGTGCCAGCAGTAAAGGGACTAGCGGGGGGGAAGAGACCCAGTACTTC
TRBV28	TRBJ1-6	.	.	CASSKDSRRHSPLHF	TGTGCCAGCAGCAAAGACTCCCGAAGGCATTCACCCCTCCACTTT
TRBV6-5	TRBJ2-1	.	.	CASSYTPVPQYNEQFF	TGTGCCAGCAGTTATACTCCGGTCCCCCAATACAATGAGCAGTTCTTC
TRBV27	TRBJ1-1	.	.	CASSLSVTETEAFF	TGTGCCAGCAGTTTATCGGTGACTGAGACTGAAGCTTTCTTT
TRBV27	TRBJ1-4	once	TRBD1	CASSRTGFRGKLFF	TGTGCCAGCAGTAGGACAGGGTTCAGGGGAAAACTGTTTTTT
TRBV9	TRBJ2-2	.	.	CASSLWLARTGELFF	TGTGCCAGCAGCCTCTGGCTAGCACGCACCGGGGAGCTGTTTTTT
TRBV6-5	TRBJ1-1	.	TRBD1	CASSYNRDRSTEAFF	TGTGCCAGCAGTTACAACCGGGACAGGAGCACTGAAGCTTTCTTT
TRBV12-5	TRBJ2-1	.	TRBD1	CASGVGQESEQFF	TGTGCTAGTGGTGTGGGACAGGAGAGTGAGCAGTTCTTC
TRBV19	TRBJ1-2	.	TRBD1	CASSSRQGRVYGYTF	TGTGCCAGTAGTTCCCGACAGGGACGGGTCTATGGCTACACCTTC
TRBV10-3	TRBJ1-2	.	.	CAISDGAQGGYTF	TGTGCCATCAGTGATGGAGCTCAGGGGGGCTACACCTTC
TRBV6-1	TRBJ2-7	few	TRBD1	CASFRTGDYEQYF	TGTGCCAGCTTCCGGACAGGGGACTACGAGCAGTACTTC
TRBV6-1	TRBJ1-2	.	.	CASSGLSGYTF	TGTGCCAGCAGTGGGCTGTCGGGCTACACCTTC
TRBV4-1	TRBJ2-3	few	TRBD2	CASSQKGTSGGLGTQYF	TGCGCCAGCAGCCAAAAGGGGACTAGCGGGGGGCTGGGTACGCAGTATTTT
TRBV7-2	TRBJ2-2	.	.	CASSLALQRTGELFF	TGTGCCAGCAGCTTAGCCCTACAGAGAACCGGGGAGCTGTTTTTT
TRBV5-1	TRBJ2-7	.	.	CASSSLRDKGLQSYEQYF	TGCGCCAGCAGCTCCCTCCGGGACAAGGGTCTCCAGTCCTACGAGCAGTACTTC
TRBV4-1	TRBJ1-2	.	.	CASSQDGYRDTDGYTF	TGCGCCAGCAGCCAAGATGGGTATAGGGACACGGATGGCTACACCTTC
TRBV7-9	TRBJ2-5	.	TRBD1	CASSRWDSSPQYF	TGTGCCAGCAGCCGGTGGGACAGCTCACCTCAGTACTTC
TRBV6-5	TRBJ1-3	once	.	CASSYGRGWGDTIYF	TGTGCCAGCAGTTACGGAAGGGGGTGGGGTGACACCATATATTTT
TRBV6-1	TRBJ1-1	.	.	CASSEDGRGTEAFF	TGTGCCAGCAGTGAGGACGGGAGAGGCACTGAAGCTTTTTTT
TRBV27	TRBJ2-1	.	TRBD2	CASSPGTSGGHNEQFF	TGTGCCAGCAGTCCAGGGACTAGCGGGGGACACAATGAGCAGTTCTTC
TRBV6-5	TRBJ1-1	.	.	CASSYHRTDITEAFF	TGTGCCAGCAGTTACCATCGGACAGACATTACTGAAGCTTTCTTT
TRBV27	TRBJ1-1	.	TRBD1	CASRTGGVVPEAFF	TGTGCCAGCAGGACAGGGGGTGTTGTGCCTGAAGCTTTCTTT
TRBV19	TRBJ1-2	.	.	CASSSRNHYGYTF	TGTGCCAGTAGTAGCAGGAACCACTATGGCTACACCTTC
TRBV13	TRBJ2-5	.	.	CASSFPRTGEETQYF	TGTGCCAGCAGCTTCCCCCGGACTGGGGAGGAGACCCAGTACTTC
TRBV5-6	TRBJ1-1	.	.	CASSLADFRVITEAFF	TGTGCCAGCAGCTTGGCCGACTTCAGGGTCATCACTGAAGCTTTCTTT
TRBV18	TRBJ1-6	.	.	CASSPPGSSYNSPLHF	TGTGCCAGCTCACCACCGGGGAGCTCCTATAATTCACCCCTCCACTTT
TRBV28	TRBJ2-3	.	TRBD2	CASSFWTSGGTSTDTQYF	TGTGCCAGCAGTTTTTGGACTAGCGGGGGTACTAGCACAGATACGCAGTATTTT
TRBV5-6	TRBJ1-2	.	.	CASSSPTGAYGYTF	TGTGCCAGCAGCTCCCCGACAGGCGCCTATGGCTACACCTTC
TRBV6-5	TRBJ2-3	.	TRBD2	CASRASGENTDTQYF	TGTGCCAGCAGGGCTAGCGGGGAGAACACAGATACGCAGTATTTT